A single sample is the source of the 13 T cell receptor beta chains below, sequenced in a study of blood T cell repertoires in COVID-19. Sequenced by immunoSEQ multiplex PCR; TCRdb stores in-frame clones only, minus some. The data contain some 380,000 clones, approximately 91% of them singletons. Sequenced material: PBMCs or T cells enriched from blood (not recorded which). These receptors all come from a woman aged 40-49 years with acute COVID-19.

The CDR3 is CASSIESARRAYGYTF. CDR3 bases: TGTGCCAGTAGTATAGAAAGTGCCCGGAGAGCTTATGGCTACACCTTC. The V call is TRBV19, the J call TRBJ1-2; D ambiguous. The V end lost 0 bases, the J end lost 5 bases, and 16 bases lay between the germline ends. CDR1 is LNHDA and CDR2 is SQIVND in the germline V gene (reference sequence). The CDR3 extends over 16 amino acids.

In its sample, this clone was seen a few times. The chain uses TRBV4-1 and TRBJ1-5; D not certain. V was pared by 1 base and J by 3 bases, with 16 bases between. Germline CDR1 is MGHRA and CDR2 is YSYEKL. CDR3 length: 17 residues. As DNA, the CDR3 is TGCGCCAGCAGCCAAGGCTGGGTGGGAGCTTCCAATCAGCCCCAGCATTTT. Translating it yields CASSQGWVGASNQPQHF.

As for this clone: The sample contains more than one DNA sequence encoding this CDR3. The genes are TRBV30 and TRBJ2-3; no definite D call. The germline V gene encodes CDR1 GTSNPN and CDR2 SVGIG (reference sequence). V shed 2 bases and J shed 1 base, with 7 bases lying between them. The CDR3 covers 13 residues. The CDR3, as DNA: TGTGCCTGGAGTTTGGGCGGCACAGATACGCAGTATTTT. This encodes CAWSLGGTDTQYF.

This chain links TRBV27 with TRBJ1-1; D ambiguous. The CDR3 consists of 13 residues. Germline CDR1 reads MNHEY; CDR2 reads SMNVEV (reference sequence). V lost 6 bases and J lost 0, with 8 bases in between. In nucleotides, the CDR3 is TGTGCCAGCAGGAGGGTCATGAACACTGAAGCTTTCTTT. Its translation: CASRRVMNTEAFF.

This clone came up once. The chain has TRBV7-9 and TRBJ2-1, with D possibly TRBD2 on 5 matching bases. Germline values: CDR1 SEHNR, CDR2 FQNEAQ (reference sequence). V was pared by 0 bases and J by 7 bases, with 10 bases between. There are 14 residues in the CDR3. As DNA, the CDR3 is TGTGCCAGCAGCTTAGCAACTAGTAATAATGAGCAGTTCTTC. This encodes CASSLATSNNEQFF.

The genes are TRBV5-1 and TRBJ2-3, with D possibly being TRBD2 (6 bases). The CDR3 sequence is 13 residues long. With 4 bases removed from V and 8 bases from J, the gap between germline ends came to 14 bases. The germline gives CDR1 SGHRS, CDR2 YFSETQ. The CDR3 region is CASSGGNLITQYF. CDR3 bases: TGCGCCAGCAGCGGAGGGAACCTGATTACGCAGTATTTT.

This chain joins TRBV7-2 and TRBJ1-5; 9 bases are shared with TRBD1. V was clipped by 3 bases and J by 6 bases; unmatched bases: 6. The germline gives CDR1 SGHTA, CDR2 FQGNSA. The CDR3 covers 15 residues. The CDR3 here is CASSLGGQGRQPQHF. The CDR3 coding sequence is TGTGCCAGCAGCTTGGGTGGACAGGGGCGTCAGCCCCAGCATTTT.

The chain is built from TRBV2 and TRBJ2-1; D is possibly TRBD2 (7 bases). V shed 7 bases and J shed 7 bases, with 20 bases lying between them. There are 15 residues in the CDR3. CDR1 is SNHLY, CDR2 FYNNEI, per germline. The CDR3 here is CASISSGGAMNEQFF. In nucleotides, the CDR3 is TGTGCCAGCATTTCGAGTGGGGGGGCAATGAATGAGCAGTTCTTC.

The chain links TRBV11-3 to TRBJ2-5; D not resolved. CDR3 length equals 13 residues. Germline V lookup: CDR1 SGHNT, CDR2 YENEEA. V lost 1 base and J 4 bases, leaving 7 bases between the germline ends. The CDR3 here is CASSLGAIETQYF. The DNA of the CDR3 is TGTGCCAGCAGCTTAGGGGCTATAGAGACCCAGTACTTC.

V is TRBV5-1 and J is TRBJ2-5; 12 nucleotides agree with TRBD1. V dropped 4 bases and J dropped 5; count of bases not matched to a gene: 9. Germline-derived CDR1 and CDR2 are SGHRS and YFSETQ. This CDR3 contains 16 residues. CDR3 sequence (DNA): TGCGCCAGCAGCAGATCGGGACAGGGGGCGTGGGAGACCCAGTACTTC. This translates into CASSRSGQGAWETQYF.

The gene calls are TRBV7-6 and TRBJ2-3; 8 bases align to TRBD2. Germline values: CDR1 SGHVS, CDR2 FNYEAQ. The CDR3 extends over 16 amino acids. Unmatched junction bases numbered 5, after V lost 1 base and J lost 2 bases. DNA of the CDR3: TGTGCCAGCAGCTTAGGGGACGGGGGGGACACAGATACGCAGTATTTT. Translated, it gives CASSLGDGGDTDTQYF.

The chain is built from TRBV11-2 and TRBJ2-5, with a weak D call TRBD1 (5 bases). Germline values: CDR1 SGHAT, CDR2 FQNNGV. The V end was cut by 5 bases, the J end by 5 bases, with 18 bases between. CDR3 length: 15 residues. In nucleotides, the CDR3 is TGTGCCAGCAGCGCTGTGGGGCAGGGCCAGGAGACCCAGTACTTC. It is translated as CASSAVGQGQETQYF.

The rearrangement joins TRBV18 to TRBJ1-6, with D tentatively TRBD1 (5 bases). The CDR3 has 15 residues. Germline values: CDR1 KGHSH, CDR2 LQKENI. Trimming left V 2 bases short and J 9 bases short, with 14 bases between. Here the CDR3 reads CASSPEVQGLSPLHF. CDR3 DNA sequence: TGTGCCAGCTCACCAGAGGTCCAGGGTCTTTCACCCCTCCACTTT.